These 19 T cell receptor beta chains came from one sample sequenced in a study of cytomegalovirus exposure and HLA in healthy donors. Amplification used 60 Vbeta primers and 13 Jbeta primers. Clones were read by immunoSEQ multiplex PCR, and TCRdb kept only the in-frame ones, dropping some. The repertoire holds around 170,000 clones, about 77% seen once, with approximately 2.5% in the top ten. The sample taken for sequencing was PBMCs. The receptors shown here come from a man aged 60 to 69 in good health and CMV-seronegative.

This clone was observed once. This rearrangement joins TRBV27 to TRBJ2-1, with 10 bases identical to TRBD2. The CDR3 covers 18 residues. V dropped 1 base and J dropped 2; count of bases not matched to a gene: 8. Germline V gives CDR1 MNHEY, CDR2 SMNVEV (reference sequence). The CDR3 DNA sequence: TGTGCCAGCAGTTTATTACTCCAGCGGGAGGGCCCCTACAATGAGCAGTTCTTC. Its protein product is CASSLLLQREGPYNEQFF.

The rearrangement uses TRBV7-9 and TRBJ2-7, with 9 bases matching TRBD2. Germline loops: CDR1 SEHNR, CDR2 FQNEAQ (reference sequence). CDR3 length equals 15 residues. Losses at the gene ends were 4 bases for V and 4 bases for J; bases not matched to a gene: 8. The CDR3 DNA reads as TGTGCCAGCAGCTCGGTTAGCGGGAGTAGGTACGAGCAGTACTTC. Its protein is CASSSVSGSRYEQYF.

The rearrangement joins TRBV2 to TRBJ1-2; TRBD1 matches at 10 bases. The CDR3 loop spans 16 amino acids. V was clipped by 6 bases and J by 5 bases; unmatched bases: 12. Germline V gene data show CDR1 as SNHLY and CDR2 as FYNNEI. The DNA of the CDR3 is TGTGCCAGCAGACCCGACAGGGGGCGTTTAGGGTATGGCTACACCTTC. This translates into CASRPDRGRLGYGYTF.

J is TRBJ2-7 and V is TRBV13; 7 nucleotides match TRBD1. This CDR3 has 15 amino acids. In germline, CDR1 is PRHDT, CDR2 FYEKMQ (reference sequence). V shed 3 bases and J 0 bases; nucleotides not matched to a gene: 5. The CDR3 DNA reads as TGTGCCAGCAGCTTTAGGACAGGAAACTCCTACGAGCAGTACTTC. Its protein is CASSFRTGNSYEQYF.

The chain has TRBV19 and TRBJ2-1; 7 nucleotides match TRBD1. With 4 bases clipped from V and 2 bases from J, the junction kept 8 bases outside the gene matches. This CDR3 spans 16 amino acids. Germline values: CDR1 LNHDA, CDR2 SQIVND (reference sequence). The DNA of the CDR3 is TGTGCCAGTAGTACTCCAGGGGGTGGGACCTACAATGAGCAGTTCTTC. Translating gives CASSTPGGGTYNEQFF.

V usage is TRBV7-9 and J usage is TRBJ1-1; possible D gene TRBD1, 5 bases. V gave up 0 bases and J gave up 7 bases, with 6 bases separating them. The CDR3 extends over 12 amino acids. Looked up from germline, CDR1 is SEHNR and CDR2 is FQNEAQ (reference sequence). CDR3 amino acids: CASSLAQGEAFF. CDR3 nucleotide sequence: TGTGCCAGCAGCTTAGCGCAGGGTGAAGCTTTCTTT.

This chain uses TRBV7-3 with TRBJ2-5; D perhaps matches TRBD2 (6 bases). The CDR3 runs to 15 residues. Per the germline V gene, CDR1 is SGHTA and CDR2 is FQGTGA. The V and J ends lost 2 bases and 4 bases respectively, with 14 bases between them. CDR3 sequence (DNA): TGTGCCAGCAGCTTAGGTCCCACTAGCACAGAGACCCAGTACTTC. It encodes CASSLGPTSTETQYF.

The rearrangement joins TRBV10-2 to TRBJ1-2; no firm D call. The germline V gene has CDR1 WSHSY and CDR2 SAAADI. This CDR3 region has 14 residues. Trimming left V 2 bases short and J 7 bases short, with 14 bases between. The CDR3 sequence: CASSEGRSYTGYTF. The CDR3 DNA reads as TGCGCCAGCAGTGAGGGAAGGAGTTATACTGGCTACACCTTC.

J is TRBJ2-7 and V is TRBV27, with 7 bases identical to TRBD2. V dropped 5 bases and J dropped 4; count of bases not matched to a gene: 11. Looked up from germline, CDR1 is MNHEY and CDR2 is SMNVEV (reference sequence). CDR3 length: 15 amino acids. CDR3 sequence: CASSKTADGGYEQYF. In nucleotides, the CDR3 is TGTGCCAGCAGTAAGACCGCGGACGGGGGGTACGAGCAGTACTTC.

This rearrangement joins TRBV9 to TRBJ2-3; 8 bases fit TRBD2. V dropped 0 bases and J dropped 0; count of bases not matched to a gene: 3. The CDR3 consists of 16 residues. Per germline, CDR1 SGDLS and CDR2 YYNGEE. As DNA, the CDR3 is TGTGCCAGCAGCGTAGTGTCTAGCGGGAGCACAGATACGCAGTATTTT. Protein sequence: CASSVVSSGSTDTQYF.

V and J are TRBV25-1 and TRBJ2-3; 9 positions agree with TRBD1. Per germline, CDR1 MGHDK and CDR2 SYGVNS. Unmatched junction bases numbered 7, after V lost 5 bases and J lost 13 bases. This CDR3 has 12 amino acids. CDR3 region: CASSRGDRDEYF. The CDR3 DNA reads TGTGCCAGCAGTAGGGGGGACAGGGATGAGTATTTT. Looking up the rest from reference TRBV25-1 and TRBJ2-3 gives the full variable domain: EADIYQTPRYLVIGTGKKITLECSQTMGHDKMYWYQQDPGMELHLIHYSYGVNSTEKGDLSSESTVSRIRTEHFPLTLESARPSHTSQYLCASSRGDRDEYFGPGTRLTVL.

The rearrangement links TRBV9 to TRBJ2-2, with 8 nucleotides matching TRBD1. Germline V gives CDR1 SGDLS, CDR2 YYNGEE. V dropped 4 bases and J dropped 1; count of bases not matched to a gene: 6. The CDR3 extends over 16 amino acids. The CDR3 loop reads CASSTRTGRNTGELFF. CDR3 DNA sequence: TGTGCCAGCAGCACTCGGACAGGGAGGAACACCGGGGAGCTGTTTTTT.

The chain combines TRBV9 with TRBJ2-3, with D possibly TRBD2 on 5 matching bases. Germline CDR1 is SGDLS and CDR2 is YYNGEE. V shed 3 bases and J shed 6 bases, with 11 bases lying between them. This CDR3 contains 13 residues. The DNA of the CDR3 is TGTGCCAGCAGCGCGGGGAGAGGGGATACGCAGTATTTT. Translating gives CASSAGRGDTQYF. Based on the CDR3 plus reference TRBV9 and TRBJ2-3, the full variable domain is DSGVTQTPKHLITATGQRVTLRCSPRSGDLSVYWYQQSLDQGLQFLIQYYNGEERAKGNILERFSAQQFPDLHSELNLSSLELGDSALYFCASSAGRGDTQYFGPGTRLTVL.

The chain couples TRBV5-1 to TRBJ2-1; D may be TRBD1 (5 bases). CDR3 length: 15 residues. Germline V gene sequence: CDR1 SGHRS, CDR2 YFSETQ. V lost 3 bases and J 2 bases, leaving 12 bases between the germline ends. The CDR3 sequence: CASSSQGTTYNEQFF. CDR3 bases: TGCGCCAGCAGCTCTCAGGGTACCACCTACAATGAGCAGTTCTTC.

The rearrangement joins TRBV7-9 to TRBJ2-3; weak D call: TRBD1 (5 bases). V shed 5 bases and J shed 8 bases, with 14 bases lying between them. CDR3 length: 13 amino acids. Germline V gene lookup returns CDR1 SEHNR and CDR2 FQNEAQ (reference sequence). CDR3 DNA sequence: TGTGCCAGCAGCCCCCTATCCAGGGCTACGCAGTATTTT. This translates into CASSPLSRATQYF. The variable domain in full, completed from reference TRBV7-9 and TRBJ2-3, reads DTGVSQNPRHKITKRGQNVTFRCDPISEHNRLYWYRQTLGQGPEFLTYFQNEAQLEKSRLLSDRFSAERPKGSFSTLEIQRTEQGDSAMYLCASSPLSRATQYFGPGTRLTVL.

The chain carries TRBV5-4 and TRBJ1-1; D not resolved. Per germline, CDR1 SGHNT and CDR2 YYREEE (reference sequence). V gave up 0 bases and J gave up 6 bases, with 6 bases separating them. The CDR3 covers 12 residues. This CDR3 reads CASSLDSPEAFF. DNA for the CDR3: TGTGCCAGCAGCTTGGACTCCCCTGAAGCTTTCTTT.

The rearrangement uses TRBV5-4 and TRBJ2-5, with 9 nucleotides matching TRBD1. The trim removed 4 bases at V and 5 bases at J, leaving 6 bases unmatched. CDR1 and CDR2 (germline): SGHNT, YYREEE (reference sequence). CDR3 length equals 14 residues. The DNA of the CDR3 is TGTGCCAGCAGCAGGGGGGACAGGGATGAGACCCAGTACTTC. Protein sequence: CASSRGDRDETQYF.

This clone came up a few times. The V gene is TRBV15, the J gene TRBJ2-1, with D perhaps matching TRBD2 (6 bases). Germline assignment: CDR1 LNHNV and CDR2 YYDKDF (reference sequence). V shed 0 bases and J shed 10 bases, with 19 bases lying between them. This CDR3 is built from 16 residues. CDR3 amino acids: CATSRDAGKLQYEQFF. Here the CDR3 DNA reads TGTGCCACCAGCAGAGATGCGGGGAAGCTACAGTACGAGCAGTTCTTC.

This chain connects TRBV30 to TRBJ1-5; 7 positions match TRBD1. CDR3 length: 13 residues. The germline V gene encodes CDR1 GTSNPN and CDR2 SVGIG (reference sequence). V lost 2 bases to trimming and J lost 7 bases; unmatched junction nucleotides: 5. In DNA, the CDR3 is TGTGCCTGGAGTCGGGACAGTTGGCAGCCCCAGCATTTT. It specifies CAWSRDSWQPQHF. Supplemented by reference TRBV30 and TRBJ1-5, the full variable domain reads SQTIHQWPATLVQPVGSPLSLECTVEGTSNPNLYWYRQAAGRGLQLLFYSVGIGQISSEVPQNLSASRPQDRQFILSSKKLLLSDSGFYLCAWSRDSWQPQHFGDGTRLSIL.